One T cell receptor beta chain is described in this entry. Its specificity is unknown. Germline V gene sequence: CDR1 SGDLS, CDR2 YYNGEE. The CDR3 loop spans 17 amino acids. The V gene lost 0 bases and the J gene lost 5 bases, with 20 bases spanning the gap. The assay was immunoSEQ multiplex PCR, and TCRdb's table has in-frame clones only and misses some. The table lists 150,000 to 170,000 clones, under 95% of them singletons. This entry is derived from a study of OX40 agonist ivuxolimab in advanced cancers. General study findings and limits: Patients who responded partially at 0.1-3.0 mg/kg showed clonal expansion ranking among the lowest. CD8+ T cells were the subset that, on average, had more expanded clones than CD4+.

The source is an adult with an advanced solid tumor such as melanoma, head and neck, liver or kidney cancer. This sequence joins TRBV9 and TRBJ1-2, with D tentatively TRBD1 (5 bases). The source was CD4+ or CD8+ T cells sorted from blood, collected in a trial of the OX40 agonist ivuxolimab. The CDR3 sequence: CASSVGVAGSRQYGYTF. The CDR3 DNA is TGTGCCAGCAGCGTAGGAGTTGCAGGGAGTAGGCAATATGGCTACACCTTC.